What follows describes a single T cell receptor beta chain. The antigen remains undetermined. The data are from a study of CD8+ T cells in alopecia areata. The wider study: Patients in the study were on tofacitinib for 6 to 18 months, then off it for 6 months. Findings of the study overall: Lesional scalp exceeded normal scalp in clonality, especially in alopecia totalis/universalis. In scalp, tofacitinib significantly decreased clonality and expanded CD8+ clones among the top 100.

RNA extraction and reverse transcription yielded cDNA as sequencing template. Repertoires were generated with immunoSEQ multiplex PCR, while TCRdb's copy carries only in-frame clones and drops some. The profile shows fewer than 250,000 clones, around two fifths of them singletons. J gave up 4 bases and V 8 bases, and 9 bases lay outside the gene matches. The CDR3 loop spans 15 amino acids. CDR1 LNHDA and CDR2 SQIVND come from the germline V gene (reference sequence). Treatment given: oral pan-JAK inhibitor, 5-10 mg twice daily. The receptor was isolated from a human donor with alopecia areata. The rearrangement joins TRBV19 to TRBJ2-1; 9 bases are shared with TRBD1. This material consisted of CD4+ T cells sorted from blood, taken around week 31, from a patient treated with tofacitinib. CDR3: CASGSVGTGYNEQFF. The CDR3 bases are TGTGCCAGTGGATCGGTTGGGACAGGGTACAATGAGCAGTTCTTC.